Presented here are 11 T cell receptor beta chains from one specimen sequenced in a study of immune heterogeneity within non-small cell lung tumors. Template was bulk tumor genomic DNA, around 600 ng per sample. Collection of several biopsies per primary tumor, spaced far apart, took place during surgery. The patients were newly diagnosed with non-small cell lung cancer, had not been treated, and had curative surgery. TCR beta CDR3 was amplified by multiplex PCR using 32 V and 13 J primers. TCRdb independently ran MiXCR on the multiplex PCR reads; one entry per CDR3 protein. Among approximately 15,000 distinct CDR3 sequences listed, around 28% were seen once. Input material: lung tumor tissue. Source of these receptors: a man in his forties with non-small cell lung cancer.

Regarding this clonotype: A much bigger clone sits one base away, suggesting this may be a read error. The chain links TRBV6-1 to TRBJ1-2; 7 bases agree with TRBD1. Losses at the gene ends were 6 bases for V and 5 bases for J; bases not matched to a gene: 9. Germline-derived CDR1 and CDR2 are MNHNS and SASEGT. The CDR3 contains 14 residues. The CDR3 here is CASSFGQVGYGYTF. CDR3 bases: TGTGCCAGCAGCTTCGGACAGGTCGGATATGGCTACACCTTC.

This clonotype has ten or more counts. The chain employs TRBV2 and TRBJ2-7; TRBD1 aligns across 9 bases. The CDR3 extends over 15 amino acids. Germline V gene lookup returns CDR1 SNHLY and CDR2 FYNNEI. V gave up 5 bases and J gave up 5 bases; unmatched junction bases: 10. The CDR3 protein is CASSSAGTGLNEQYF. CDR3 bases: TGTGCCAGCAGTTCGGCCGGGACAGGGTTGAACGAGCAGTACTTC.

This clonotype was observed at least ten times. The CDR3 DNA is TGTGCCAGCAGTTACTCCCCGCACAGGGGGCGTGGAGACACTGAAGCTTTCTTT. It is translated as CASSYSPHRGRGDTEAFF. The chain couples TRBV6-5 to TRBJ1-1; TRBD1 matches 9 bases. This CDR3 region has 18 residues. Losses at the gene ends were 0 bases for V and 3 bases for J; bases not matched to a gene: 11. Germline V gene data show CDR1 as MNHEY and CDR2 as SVGAGI.

This clonotype appeared a single time. A much more abundant neighbour one base away suggests this may be a read error. This rearrangement joins TRBV11-1 to TRBJ2-7; 9 bases fit TRBD2. CDR3 size: 15 residues. The V segment lost 5 bases and the J segment 2 bases; nucleotides outside the gene matches: 7. Germline CDR1 and CDR2: SGHAT and FQDESV (reference sequence). In DNA form, the CDR3 reads TGTGCCAGCAGCACGCAGCGGGAGGCCACCTACGAGCAGTACTTC. Protein: CASSTQREATYEQYF.

Note on this clonotype: An end of the junction does not agree with germline; a read error may underlie this. This chain connects TRBV9 to TRBJ2-5; D perhaps matches TRBD2 (6 bases). Germline V CDR1 and CDR2: SGDLS, YYNGEE. This CDR3 has 14 amino acids. Here the CDR3 reads CPSSPWASGETQYF. As DNA, the CDR3 is TGTCCCAGCAGCCCTTGGGCCAGCGGGGAGACCCAGTACTTC. Full variable domain (outside the CDR3, taken from reference TRBV9 and TRBJ2-5): DSGVTQTPKHLITATGQRVTLRCSPRSGDLSVYWYQQSLDQGLQFLIQYYNGEERAKGNILERFSAQQFPDLHSELNLSSLELGDSALYFCPSSPWASGETQYFGPGTRLLVL.

Turning to this clonotype: A much larger clonotype is one base distant, so this may be a read error. The rearrangement links TRBV7-8 to TRBJ1-2; D is ambiguous. The length of the CDR3 is 14 residues. CDR1 is SGHVS, CDR2 FQNEAQ, per germline. Trimming removed 4 bases at V and 3 bases at J, with 12 bases between. Written as DNA, the CDR3 is TGTGCCAGCAGCTCGGTAGTACAGTACTATGGCTACACCTTC. Protein sequence: CASSSVVQYYGYTF.

The rearrangement uses TRBV14 and TRBJ1-4; TRBD1 aligns across 7 bases. Germline CDR1 SGHDN, CDR2 FVKESK. V lost 5 bases and J lost 8; bases outside the gene matches: 14. The CDR3 is made up of 16 amino acids. CDR3 region: CASSSQQGIGEEKLFF. CDR3 sequence (DNA): TGTGCCAGCAGCTCGCAACAGGGGATTGGTGAGGAAAAACTGTTTTTT.

A few counts support this clonotype. Its ends do not fully match the called genes, so a read error is possible. This sequence joins TRBV20-1 and TRBJ2-3; TRBD2 matches 11 bases. CDR1 is DFQATT, CDR2 SNEGSKA, per germline (reference sequence). The CDR3 loop spans 15 amino acids. This CDR3 is CSASPTSGNTDTKYF. CDR3 coding DNA: TGCAGTGCTAGCCCGACTAGCGGGAACACAGATACGAAGTATTTT.

A note on this clonotype: With a much larger clone just one base away, this may be a read error. The V gene is TRBV6-5, the J gene TRBJ2-5, with D tentatively TRBD2 (5 bases). Per germline, CDR1 MNHEY and CDR2 SVGAGI. This CDR3 has 14 amino acids. The CDR3 DNA sequence: TGTGCCAGCAGTTACCGAGGGAGTGATGAGACCCAGTGCTTC. Translating gives CASSYRGSDETQCF.

The genes are TRBV20-1 and TRBJ2-1; D possibly corresponds to TRBD2 (6 bases). The CDR3 runs 12 residues. The germline V gene has CDR1 DFQATT and CDR2 SNEGSKA (reference sequence). V shed 6 bases and J shed 7 bases, with 13 bases lying between them. The CDR3 DNA is TGCAGTGCCCCCGGACGGGGGAATGAGCAGTTCTTC. This sequence encodes CSAPGRGNEQFF.

This clonotype was seen only once. This may be a read error, as it is one base from a much larger clone. The CDR3 DNA is TGTGCCAGCAGCGTCGGGACTAGCGGGATCAATGAGCAGTTCTTC. Protein: CASSVGTSGINEQFF. The V and J genes are TRBV7-2 and TRBJ2-1; 13 positions agree with TRBD2. Per germline, CDR1 SGHTA and CDR2 FQGNSA. The CDR3 contains 15 residues. The junction had 4 bases not matched to a gene; V was cut back by 5 bases and J by 6 bases.